This T cell receptor (beta chain) was sequenced for a study of T cells in Graves' hyperthyroidism and ophthalmopathy. Study outcomes and limitations: A model using 13 V-J features told ophthalmopathy apart from stable hyperthyroidism. Blood held most thyroid clonotypes expanded above 0.001 frequency.

This clonotype has ten or more counts. Its antigen is unknown. Researchers took RNA transcripts and amplified the TCR beta CDR3 regions from them. RT-PCR in the first round (using the HTBI primer set) targeted the TCR CDR3. TCRdb fed the multiplex PCR reads into MiXCR, producing one record per CDR3 protein. The table shows some 400,000 distinct CDR3 sequences, with 13% occurring only once. Germline V lookup: CDR1 SGHAT, CDR2 FQNNGV. Trimming left V 4 bases short and J 8 bases short, with 20 bases between. This CDR3 has 16 amino acids. Diagnosis relied on clinical symptoms, serum thyroxine and TRAb, thyroid ultrasound and orbital computed tomography.

The clonotype originates from a man aged 25 to 40 with Graves' hyperthyroidism that later progressed to Graves' ophthalmopathy. The gene calls are TRBV11-2 and TRBJ1-4, with unresolved D. Sequenced: blood. The CDR3 loop reads CASSSSTAPLPEKLFF. CDR3 coding DNA: TGTGCCAGCAGCTCGTCGACGGCCCCTTTACCGGAAAAACTGTTTTTT.